This T cell receptor (beta chain) stems from a study of high-grade serous ovarian cancer treatment subgroups (dated by TCRdb to the early 2020s). Looking at the study overall: On average, each sample produced roughly 13,000 sequencing reads and over 6,000 unique TCR beta rearrangements. The study profiled TCR beta repertoires in high-grade serous ovarian cancer patients grouped by complete gross resection or neoadjuvant chemotherapy response under a laparoscopic triage algorithm. The cohort comprised about 30 patients: about 10 with no residual disease after primary surgery (R0), about 10 excellent NACT responders, and about 10 poor NACT responders. One primary tumor sample and two metastatic tumor samples were contributed by each patient, so that fewer than 95 samples were obtained in total. Overall study outcomes, separate from this receptor: TCR clonal relatedness was found to be positively correlated with neoantigen level and, by trend, with copy number variation and mutation load derived from whole-genome sequencing. Repertoire similarity ranging from roughly 0.11 to 0.85 was observed between tumors from the same patient, whereas almost no similarity was observed between different patients. Bulk tumor TCR sequencing lacked spatial information, limiting insight into HGSC tumor complexity and diversity. TCR repertoire analyses were focused on CDR3, and CDR1 and CDR2 were not analyzed.

Details on this clone: This clone's antigen is unknown. The record has no base qualities; no much larger clone is one base away.

The 70 to 90 tumor samples underwent high-throughput TCR profiling using ImmunoSEQ. Under the source paper's analysis protocol: Repertoire diversity metrics included richness (unique productive sequences), clonality, evenness and relatedness; Bhattacharyya coefficient assessed similarity between samples. In a sensitivity analysis, TCRs with fewer than two reads were excluded, and consistent conclusions were obtained. The table comes from immuneACCESS by way of TCRdb, which keeps in-frame sequences with V and J called. Part of the clones is missing from these tables; in studies checked, under half for an unresolved V gene and the rest for unknown reasons. The DNA gave D and trimming, while V, J and clone size come from that table. The sample yields some 3,300 clones; 65% to 85% were counted once. In total, the top ten clones hold roughly 8% of the sample. Tumor samples were obtained before definitive surgery or chemotherapy. Genomic DNA extraction was performed by the MD Anderson Biospecimen Extraction Resource, and TCR sequencing was carried out by the MD Anderson Cancer Genomics Laboratory.

The sequencing input was tumor tissue. The sequence was collected from a human donor with high-grade serous ovarian cancer.

DNA sequence: TGTGCCAGTAGTATAAACCGCAACTATGGGCAGTACTTC. This codes for CASSINRNYGQYF. Recombination connected TRBV19 to TRBJ2-7, with no confident D gene call. The CDR1 and CDR2 encoded by the germline V gene (reference sequence) are LNHDA and SQIVND. A distance of 14 bases separates the germline ends of V and J, which lose 2 bases and 9 bases respectively. Measured from the cysteine to the phenylalanine, the CDR3 is 13 residues long. CDR3 DNA only is kept here, 39 bases in frame from base 1.